This T cell receptor beta chain comes out of a study of T cells in Graves' hyperthyroidism and ophthalmopathy. This CDR3 comprises 16 residues. With 4 bases clipped from V and 7 bases from J, the junction kept 7 bases outside the gene matches. From germline, CDR1 is MNHEY and CDR2 SVGAGI. General study results and limits: Median prediction lead before ophthalmopathy onset was 6.5 to 7 months with the model.

This clonotype has just a few counts. Its matching antigen is unknown. Researchers took RNA transcripts and amplified the TCR beta CDR3 regions from them. HTBI primers were used for first-round RT-PCR of the TCR CDR3. One entry per CDR3 protein results from TCRdb running MiXCR on the multiplex PCR reads. The sample carries some 530,000 distinct CDR3 sequences, approximately 23% recorded once. The sample consisted of blood. This TCR was sampled from a woman between 65 and 79 years old with Graves' ophthalmopathy. This chain connects TRBV6-5 to TRBJ2-2; 12 nucleotides agree with TRBD2. The CDR3 is CASSSSGRAYGGELFF. The CDR3 bases are TGTGCCAGCAGTTCTAGCGGGAGGGCCTATGGCGGGGAGCTGTTTTTT.